This T cell receptor beta chain was obtained from a study of control samples from healthy donors and cancer patients. The length of the CDR3 is 14 residues. Germline CDR1 is SGHTA and CDR2 is FQGNSA. V dropped 1 base and J dropped 4 bases, with 8 bases sitting between them. The table came from immunoSEQ multiplex PCR; TCRdb's copy has only in-frame clones and leaves some out. Of approximately 79,000 clones listed, about 89% are singletons. Sample: blood. The source is a man aged 50-60 years in good health. V is TRBV7-2 and J is TRBJ1-5; no clear D gene. The CDR3 loop reads CASSLVKSNQPQHF. Written as DNA, the CDR3 is TGTGCCAGCAGCTTAGTTAAATCAAATCAGCCCCAGCATTTT.